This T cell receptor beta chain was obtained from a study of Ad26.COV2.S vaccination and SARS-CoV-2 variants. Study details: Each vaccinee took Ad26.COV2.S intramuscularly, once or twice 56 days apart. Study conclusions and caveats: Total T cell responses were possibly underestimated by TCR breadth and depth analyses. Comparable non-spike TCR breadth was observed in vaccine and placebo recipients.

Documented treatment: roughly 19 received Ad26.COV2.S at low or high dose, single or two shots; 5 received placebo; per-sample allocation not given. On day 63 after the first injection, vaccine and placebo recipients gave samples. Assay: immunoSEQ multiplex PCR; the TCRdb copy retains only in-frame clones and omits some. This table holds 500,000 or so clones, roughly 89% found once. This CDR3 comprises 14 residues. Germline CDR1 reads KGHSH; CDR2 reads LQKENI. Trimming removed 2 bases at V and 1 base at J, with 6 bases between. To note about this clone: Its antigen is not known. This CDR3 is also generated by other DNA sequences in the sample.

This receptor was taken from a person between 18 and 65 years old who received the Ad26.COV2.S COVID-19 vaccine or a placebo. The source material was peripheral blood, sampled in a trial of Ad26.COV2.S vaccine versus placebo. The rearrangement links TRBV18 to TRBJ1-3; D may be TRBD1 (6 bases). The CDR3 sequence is CASSPRGSGNTIYF. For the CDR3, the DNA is TGTGCCAGCTCACCAAGGGGGTCTGGAAACACCATATATTTT. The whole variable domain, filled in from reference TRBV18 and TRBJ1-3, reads NAGVMQNPRHLVRRRGQEARLRCSPMKGHSHVYWYRQLPEEGLKFMVYLQKENIIDESGMPKERFSAEFPKEGPSILRIQQVVRGDSAAYFCASSPRGSGNTIYFGEGSWLTVV.